This passage covers 28 T cell receptor beta chains from one sample sequenced in a study of shared clonotypes between healthy human individuals. Only in-frame clones appear in the TCRdb table, and some are missing; sequencing was by immunoSEQ multiplex PCR. In the table there are approximately 640,000 clones, about three quarters of which are singletons. Sample: memory CD4+ T cells sorted from blood. Subset specified: CD45RA-negative fraction. Source of these receptors: a woman in her twenties or thirties in good health.

This chain joins TRBV2 and TRBJ2-7; a weak D match, TRBD1 (7 bases). V was cut by 7 bases and J by 3 bases, with 13 bases left in between. CDR1 is SNHLY and CDR2 is FYNNEI in the germline V gene. The CDR3 totals 13 residues. This chain's CDR3 is CASTFQGGYEQYF. CDR3 nucleotide sequence: TGTGCCAGCACTTTCCAGGGGGGCTACGAGCAGTACTTC.

This sequence joins TRBV28 and TRBJ2-7; D is perhaps TRBD1 or TRBD2 (5 bases each). Trimming shortened V by 6 bases and J by 3 bases, and 18 bases separated the two germline ends. The CDR3 sequence is 15 residues long. Germline CDR1 reads MDHEN; CDR2 reads SYDVKM. CDR3 amino acids: CASSPSRGSHYEQYF. In nucleotides, the CDR3 is TGTGCCAGCAGCCCCAGTCGGGGCAGCCACTACGAGCAGTACTTC.

The rearrangement links TRBV4-2 to TRBJ2-1; the D is unclear. Germline V gene lookup returns CDR1 LGHNA and CDR2 YNFKEQ. V was pared by 3 bases and J by 6 bases, with 12 bases between. This CDR3 is built from 14 residues. The CDR3 bases are TGTGCCAGCAGCCATTCCCAAACCCCCAATGAGCAGTTCTTC. Its translation is CASSHSQTPNEQFF.

The rearrangement links TRBV6-6 to TRBJ2-7; a weak D match, TRBD1 (6 bases). Trimming took 6 bases from V and 4 from J, leaving 10 bases between them. This CDR3 spans 12 amino acids. CDR1 and CDR2 (germline): MNHNY, SVGAGI (reference sequence). CDR3 amino acids: CASSQGGYEQYF. DNA for the CDR3: TGTGCCAGCAGCCAAGGGGGATACGAGCAGTACTTC.

In its sample, this clone was seen a few times. The V and J genes are TRBV7-2 and TRBJ2-6; no definite D call. Trimming took off 1 base at V and 2 bases at J, with 6 bases between the two ends. The CDR3 has 15 amino acids. Germline assignment: CDR1 SGHTA and CDR2 FQGNSA. This CDR3 reads CASSLDVAGANVLTF. DNA of the CDR3: TGTGCCAGCAGCTTAGACGTAGCTGGGGCCAACGTCCTGACTTTC.

The rearrangement uses TRBV5-1 and TRBJ1-1, with no clear D. CDR3 length: 16 residues. CDR1 is SGHRS and CDR2 is YFSETQ in the germline V gene. V was shortened by 1 base and J by 2 bases, with 15 bases between the two germline ends. Here the CDR3 reads CASSLWALGANTEAFF. The CDR3 nucleotides read TGCGCCAGCAGCTTGTGGGCCTTAGGAGCAAACACTGAAGCTTTCTTT.

The chain couples TRBV28 to TRBJ2-7; no clear D. The length of the CDR3 is 14 residues. Germline-derived CDR1 and CDR2 are MDHEN and SYDVKM. V dropped 4 bases and J dropped 3 bases, with 13 bases sitting between them. DNA for the CDR3: TGTGCCAGCAGTTCCCCTAGACTCGGCTACGAGCAGTACTTC. Translated: CASSSPRLGYEQYF. Full variable domain (rest looked up from reference TRBV28 and TRBJ2-7): DVKVTQSSRYLVKRTGEKVFLECVQDMDHENMFWYRQDPGLGLRLIYFSYDVKMKEKGDIPEGYSVSREKKERFSLILESASTNQTSMYLCASSSPRLGYEQYFGPGTRLTVT.

The rearrangement uses TRBV7-6 and TRBJ1-4; D gene uncertain. Trimming cost V 5 bases and J 0 bases, with 13 bases left between them. Germline V CDR1 and CDR2: SGHVS, FNYEAQ. The CDR3 has 16 amino acids. The CDR3 is CASSPAAVATNEKLFF. The CDR3 DNA reads TGTGCCAGCAGCCCAGCGGCAGTTGCAACTAATGAAAAACTGTTTTTT.

This chain uses TRBV5-4 with TRBJ2-1, with 9 bases lining up with TRBD2. Germline V lookup: CDR1 SGHNT, CDR2 YYREEE (reference sequence). J was trimmed by 7 bases and V by 2 bases; bases with no gene match: 13. The length of the CDR3 is 17 residues. The CDR3 sequence is CASSLKLAGITVNEQFF. In DNA form, the CDR3 reads TGTGCCAGCAGCTTAAAACTAGCGGGCATCACTGTTAATGAGCAGTTCTTC.

This clone was seen just once. The chain recombines TRBV11-2 with TRBJ1-4, with D uncertain. Germline V lookup: CDR1 SGHAT, CDR2 FQNNGV. The CDR3 has 16 residues. V lost 5 bases and J 7 bases, leaving 20 bases between the germline ends. The CDR3 DNA reads TGTGCCAGCAGCCTACCTTTCTCTTCGTCAACTGAAAAACTGTTTTTT. Amino acids: CASSLPFSSSTEKLFF.

The V gene is TRBV7-9, the J gene TRBJ2-2; a possible D gene is TRBD2 (5 bases). The CDR3 sequence is 15 residues long. Germline V gene lookup returns CDR1 SEHNR and CDR2 FQNEAQ (reference sequence). V was shortened by 1 base and J by 5 bases, with 11 bases between the two germline ends. This chain's CDR3 is CASSLVIARTGELFF. For the CDR3, the DNA is TGTGCCAGCAGCTTAGTAATAGCGAGAACCGGGGAGCTGTTTTTT.

In this sample, this clone turned up once. The J gene is TRBJ1-2, the V gene TRBV5-1; TRBD1 matches 9 bases. The CDR3 sequence is 14 residues long. The germline gives CDR1 SGHRS, CDR2 YFSETQ. After removal of 4 bases from V and 4 bases from J, the junction contained 5 bases not matched to a gene. The CDR3 region is CASSQGQGFYGYTF. In DNA, the CDR3 is TGCGCCAGCAGCCAGGGACAGGGATTCTATGGCTACACCTTC.

The genes are TRBV2 and TRBJ1-3; D is undetermined. Trimming shortened V by 6 bases and J by 0 bases, and 12 bases separated the two germline ends. CDR3 length: 15 amino acids. CDR1 SNHLY and CDR2 FYNNEI come from the germline V gene. CDR3: CASRAQIRSGNTIYF. The CDR3, as DNA: TGTGCCAGCAGGGCACAGATTCGCTCTGGAAACACCATATATTTT.

This clone was seen only once. V and J are TRBV7-7 and TRBJ2-3; a possible D gene is TRBD1 (5 bases). There are 16 residues in the CDR3. CDR1 and CDR2 from the germline V gene are SSHAT and FNYEAQ (reference sequence). V was shortened by 1 base and J by 2 bases, with 13 bases between the two germline ends. The CDR3 bases are TGTGCCAGCAGCTTAGGTGTCGCAGGGCACACAGATACGCAGTATTTT. Amino acid sequence: CASSLGVAGHTDTQYF.

The chain has TRBV19 and TRBJ2-5; 9 bases are a match to TRBD2. V shed 3 bases and J 4 bases; nucleotides not matched to a gene: 3. This CDR3 comprises 14 residues. Germline V gene lookup returns CDR1 LNHDA and CDR2 SQIVND (reference sequence). This chain's CDR3 is CASSMSGGPETQYF. CDR3 bases: TGTGCCAGTAGTATGAGCGGGGGGCCAGAGACCCAGTACTTC.

V is TRBV7-2 and J is TRBJ2-3; 7 bases are a match to TRBD2. Per the germline V gene, CDR1 is SGHTA and CDR2 is FQGNSA. J lost 1 base, V lost 5 bases, and 12 bases had no gene match. There are 17 residues in the CDR3. The CDR3 DNA follows: TGTGCCAGCAGCCCTCGACGGACTAGGAGTGGCACAGATACGCAGTATTTT. This encodes CASSPRRTRSGTDTQYF.

The table lists this clone with many counts. The chain is built from TRBV4-2 and TRBJ1-5; possibly TRBD1 for D (5 bases). Trimming cost V 8 bases and J 3 bases, with 11 bases left between them. CDR3 size: 13 residues. Germline V lookup: CDR1 LGHNA, CDR2 YNFKEQ. The CDR3 is CASGTGPNQPQHF. CDR3 DNA sequence: TGTGCCAGCGGAACAGGTCCCAATCAGCCCCAGCATTTT.

This clone was observed a handful of times. The chain employs TRBV6-4 and TRBJ2-1; TRBD2 matches 8 bases. Losses at the gene ends were 4 bases for V and 6 bases for J; bases not matched to a gene: 2. CDR1 and CDR2 from the germline V gene are MRHNA and SNTAGT. The CDR3 runs to 13 residues. CDR3 coding DNA: TGTGCCAGCAGTGCCGGGACTAGCAATGAGCAGTTCTTC. Its protein product is CASSAGTSNEQFF.

The genes are TRBV18 and TRBJ1-1; D might be TRBD1 (5 bases). There are 15 residues in the CDR3. The germline CDR1 and CDR2 sequences are KGHSH and LQKENI. The ends were cut back, 5 bases at V and 0 bases at J, with 13 bases in the middle. The CDR3 nucleotides are TGTGCCAGCTCATTTGGGGCAACCATGAACACTGAAGCTTTCTTT. This gives the protein CASSFGATMNTEAFF.

V gene TRBV4-1 combines with J gene TRBJ2-2; 9 nucleotides match TRBD1. The CDR3 totals 15 residues. Germline assignment: CDR1 MGHRA and CDR2 YSYEKL. V trimming: 6 bases; J trimming: 5 bases; junction bases outside the gene matches: 7. CDR3 DNA sequence: TGCGCCAGCAGGAGACCGGGACAGGGAACCGGGGAGCTGTTTTTT. Translated, it gives CASRRPGQGTGELFF.

This clone turned up a few times. This chain uses TRBV5-1 with TRBJ2-5; D gene unclear. The CDR3 totals 16 residues. The germline CDR1 and CDR2 sequences are SGHRS and YFSETQ. V was clipped by 2 bases and J by 5 bases, with 19 bases between them. The CDR3 region is CASSFISGLKAETQYF. The CDR3 bases are TGCGCCAGCAGCTTCATCTCGGGCCTTAAGGCGGAGACCCAGTACTTC.

This chain uses TRBV5-1 with TRBJ1-4; TRBD1 agrees at 9 bases. Germline CDR1 SGHRS, CDR2 YFSETQ. This CDR3 spans 16 amino acids. J was trimmed by 8 bases and V by 4 bases; bases with no gene match: 12. CDR3 bases: TGCGCCAGCAGCGAGGGACAGGGTCATAAGGCAGAAAAACTGTTTTTT. Protein sequence: CASSEGQGHKAEKLFF.

This clone showed up just a few times. The V gene is TRBV5-1, the J gene TRBJ2-7; 14 positions agree with TRBD2. Germline loops: CDR1 SGHRS, CDR2 YFSETQ. The CDR3 is 19 amino acids. With V trimmed by 2 bases and J by 5 bases, 15 bases remained unmatched. The DNA of the CDR3 is TGCGCCAGCAGCTTCTTCCCGCCTGGACTAGCGGGAGGATGGGACGAGCAGTACTTC. This sequence encodes CASSFFPPGLAGGWDEQYF.

V usage is TRBV19 and J usage is TRBJ2-5; D gene uncertain. The CDR3 totals 13 residues. Germline CDR1 is LNHDA and CDR2 is SQIVND (reference sequence). Trimming cost V 3 bases and J 2 bases, with 7 bases left between them. For the CDR3, the DNA is TGTGCCAGTAGTATTCAACAACAAGAGACCCAGTACTTC. It encodes CASSIQQQETQYF. Drawing the rest from reference TRBV19 and TRBJ2-5, the complete variable domain is DGGITQSPKYLFRKEGQNVTLSCEQNLNHDAMYWYRQDPGQGLRLIYYSQIVNDFQKGDIAEGYSVSREKKESFPLTVTSAQKNPTAFYLCASSIQQQETQYFGPGTRLLVL.

The chain links TRBV19 to TRBJ1-5, with a possible D match to TRBD1 (5 bases). Germline V gives CDR1 LNHDA, CDR2 SQIVND (reference sequence). The CDR3 length is 16 residues. V lost 1 base to trimming and J lost 0 bases, with 10 bases between them. In DNA, the CDR3 is TGTGCCAGTAGTATAGCGAAGGGGTATAGCAATCAGCCCCAGCATTTT. Protein product: CASSIAKGYSNQPQHF.

J is TRBJ2-3 and V is TRBV10-2; D is undetermined. The CDR3 sequence is 16 residues long. Germline lookup yields CDR1 WSHSY and CDR2 SAAADI. V gave up 0 bases and J gave up 2 bases, with 12 bases separating them. The CDR3 bases are TGCGCCAGCAGTGAGTCGAATGCCTACCTCACAGATACGCAGTATTTT. Its protein product is CASSESNAYLTDTQYF.

This chain links TRBV6-5 with TRBJ2-2; 8 nucleotides match TRBD2. Trimming cost V 6 bases and J 0 bases; bases outside gene matches: 3. Germline V gene data show CDR1 as MNHEY and CDR2 as SVGAGI. The CDR3 contains 15 residues. The CDR3 here is CASSSGSTNTGELFF. The CDR3, as DNA: TGTGCCAGCAGCAGCGGGAGTACGAACACCGGGGAGCTGTTTTTT.

The rearrangement links TRBV6-4 to TRBJ2-5; no firm D call. Germline CDR1 reads MRHNA; CDR2 reads SNTAGT. The V gene lost 10 bases and the J gene lost 5 bases, with 14 bases spanning the gap. This CDR3 contains 12 residues. CDR3 residues: CAKSEVVETQYF. The CDR3 region has the DNA TGTGCCAAATCCGAAGTAGTGGAGACCCAGTACTTC.